Following are 15 T cell receptor beta chains from one sample sequenced in a study of CD8+CD57+ T cells in acquired aplastic anemia. The TCR beta profiling, which covered VDJ combination and CDR3 sequence, was carried out using genomic DNA as the template. MiXCR was run by TCRdb on the reads, yielding one entry per CDR3 protein. The top ten hold roughly 0.8% of the sample, which has 450,000 to 550,000 distinct CDR3 sequences, around 30% seen once. Before being chosen for sequencing, patients had shown CD8+CD57+ cell expansion by flow cytometry. Sequences were obtained from sorted CD4+, CD8+, or CD8+CD57+ T cells (not recorded which) from PBMCs. These TCRs come from a human donor with aplastic anemia.

A single count supports this clonotype. A much more abundant neighbour one base away suggests this may be a read error. V gene TRBV19 combines with J gene TRBJ1-1, with D maybe TRBD1 (5 bases). Germline CDR1 is LNHDA and CDR2 is SQIVND (reference sequence). The CDR3 is 13 residues long. CDR3 coding DNA: TGTGCCAGTAGTATTGGGGGAGGCACTGGAGCTTTCTTT. Amino acid sequence: CASSIGGGTGAFF.

V and J are TRBV11-2 and TRBJ2-3; D tentatively reads TRBD1 or TRBD2 (5 bases each). CDR1 and CDR2 (germline): SGHAT, FQNNGV. Trimming shortened V by 5 bases and J by 6 bases, and 27 bases separated the two germline ends. There are 18 residues in the CDR3. CDR3: CASSTSTGALWNPDTQYF. The CDR3, as DNA: TGTGCCAGCAGCACATCGACCGGGGCCCTATGGAATCCCGATACGCAGTATTTT.

This clonotype was picked up many times. The V call is TRBV7-9, the J call TRBJ1-2; possibly TRBD1 for D (5 bases). V lost 3 bases, J lost 0 bases, and 14 bases lay in between. The CDR3 spans 16 residues. Germline CDR1 and CDR2: SEHNR and FQNEAQ (reference sequence). The CDR3 sequence is CASSFTGRLANYGYTF. The CDR3 DNA reads as TGTGCCAGCAGCTTTACGGGACGCTTAGCTAACTATGGCTACACCTTC.

The V gene is TRBV4-1, the J gene TRBJ1-2; unclear D gene. This CDR3 is built from 12 residues. V lost 0 bases, J lost 14 bases, and 13 bases lay in between. The germline gives CDR1 MGHRA, CDR2 YSYEKL. CDR3 in amino acids: CASSQDGQPRTF. Here the CDR3 DNA reads TGCGCCAGCAGCCAAGATGGGCAACCAAGGACCTTC.

The rearrangement links TRBV12-3 or TRBV12-4 to TRBJ1-3; 12 positions agree with TRBD1. The CDR3 is made up of 19 amino acids. V dropped 6 bases and J dropped 0; count of bases not matched to a gene: 12. CDR3 residues: CASSRTGTGGLRSGNTIYF. The CDR3 region has the DNA TGTGCCAGCAGCAGAACCGGGACAGGGGGCCTACGCTCTGGAAACACCATATATTTT.

The chain joins TRBV10-3 to TRBJ2-7; D possibly corresponds to TRBD2 (5 bases). The CDR3 sequence is 14 residues long. Trimming removed 3 bases from V and 2 bases from J, with 11 bases in between. In germline, CDR1 is ENHRY, CDR2 SYGVKD. The DNA for the CDR3 is TGTGCCATCAGTGACGAGGGAAGAACCTACGAGCAGTACTTC. Amino acids: CAISDEGRTYEQYF.

This clonotype showed up many times. The genes are TRBV20-1 and TRBJ1-1; the D is unclear. The CDR3 runs to 9 residues. Germline-derived CDR1 and CDR2 are DFQATT and SNEGSKA (reference sequence). V shed 3 bases and J shed 14 bases, with 10 bases lying between them. The CDR3, as DNA: TGCAGTGCTAGTCCGCTCGAATTCTTT. This gives the protein CSASPLEFF.

This clonotype was detected only once. The gene calls are TRBV7-8 and TRBJ1-2; D is unresolved. Germline assignment: CDR1 SGHVS and CDR2 FQNEAQ. V lost 1 base and J 5 bases, leaving 11 bases between the germline ends. The CDR3 loop spans 14 amino acids. For the CDR3, the DNA is TGTGCCAGCAGCTTAGGTCTCAGCCTTTATGGCTACACCTTC. Its protein is CASSLGLSLYGYTF.

Here the CDR3 reads CASSLRWLAGAQGTGELFF. CDR3 DNA: TGTGCCAGCAGTTTAAGGTGGCTAGCGGGGGCCCAAGGCACCGGGGAGCTGTTTTTT. This chain links TRBV12-3 or TRBV12-4 with TRBJ2-2; the match to TRBD2 covers 10 bases. The CDR3 sequence is 19 residues long. The V gene end was trimmed by 2 bases and the J gene end by 4 bases; junction bases not matched to a gene: 13.

The table lists this clonotype with many counts. This chain links TRBV15 with TRBJ1-2; a possible D gene is TRBD1 (5 bases). V dropped 5 bases and J dropped 4 bases, with 14 bases sitting between them. This CDR3 comprises 14 residues. In germline, CDR1 is LNHNV, CDR2 YYDKDF (reference sequence). The CDR3, as DNA: TGTGCCACCAGCGTGGACACTTTCTCCTATGGCTACACCTTC. Residues: CATSVDTFSYGYTF.

The genes are TRBV15 and TRBJ2-7; 9 positions match TRBD2. CDR1 and CDR2 (germline): LNHNV, YYDKDF (reference sequence). Trimming at V came to 3 bases and at J to 0 bases, leaving 3 bases not matched to a gene. The CDR3 loop spans 15 amino acids. CDR3 region: CATSRTSGDSYEQYF. The CDR3 nucleotides are TGTGCCACCAGCAGGACTAGCGGTGACTCCTACGAGCAGTACTTC.

This clonotype was recorded at least ten times. The chain employs TRBV9 and TRBJ1-3, with 8 bases that match TRBD1. Looked up from germline, CDR1 is SGDLS and CDR2 is YYNGEE. Germline trimming cut 2 bases from V and 4 bases from J; bases unmatched to any gene: 5. This CDR3 has 15 residues. This chain's CDR3 is CASSVQGADGNTIYF. The CDR3 DNA reads as TGTGCCAGCAGCGTTCAGGGGGCCGACGGAAACACCATATATTTT. The variable domain in full, completed from reference TRBV9 and TRBJ1-3, reads DSGVTQTPKHLITATGQRVTLRCSPRSGDLSVYWYQQSLDQGLQFLIQYYNGEERAKGNILERFSAQQFPDLHSELNLSSLELGDSALYFCASSVQGADGNTIYFGEGSWLTVV.

This clonotype has just a few counts. The chain is built from TRBV30 and TRBJ2-7; D unclear. CDR3 size: 13 residues. V dropped 1 base and J dropped 3 bases, with 10 bases sitting between them. The V gene's germline CDR1 is GTSNPN and CDR2 SVGIG (reference sequence). The CDR3 sequence: CAWSAASVYEQYF. DNA of the CDR3: TGTGCCTGGAGTGCGGCTTCAGTCTACGAGCAGTACTTC.

This clonotype was observed a few times. The V call is TRBV2, the J call TRBJ1-1; D gene unclear. CDR1 and CDR2 from the germline V gene are SNHLY and FYNNEI. The CDR3 loop spans 13 amino acids. Trimming took 3 bases from V and 2 from J, leaving 7 bases between them. CDR3 coding DNA: TGTGCCAGCAGTGACACAAGAAACACTGAAGCTTTCTTT. Amino acids: CASSDTRNTEAFF.

The genes are TRBV19 and TRBJ1-5; no definite D call. Trimming removed 6 bases from V and 7 bases from J, with 10 bases in between. The germline gives CDR1 LNHDA, CDR2 SQIVND (reference sequence). This CDR3 comprises 12 residues. The CDR3 region is CASRVPFQPQHF. The CDR3 DNA follows: TGTGCCAGTAGGGTCCCATTCCAGCCCCAGCATTTT.